The T cell receptor beta chain under discussion was sequenced for a study of T cell responses to AZD1222 COVID-19 vaccine. V lost 1 base and J 6 bases, leaving 13 bases between the germline ends. Germline CDR1 LGHNA, CDR2 YSLEER. This CDR3 has 15 residues. The protocol was immunoSEQ multiplex PCR, while the TCRdb copy is restricted to in-frame clones and leaves out a portion. The sample carries more than 85,000 clones, roughly 89% recorded once. The sample here was peripheral blood, taken 28 days after the second AZD1222 dose. J is TRBJ2-1 and V is TRBV4-3, with D perhaps given as TRBD1 or TRBD2 (5 bases each). This receptor was identified in an adult who received the AZD1222 COVID-19 vaccine. The CDR3 DNA follows: TGCGCCAGCAGCCAAGGCCAGGGAGTTTCCAATGAGCAGTTCTTC. Protein sequence: CASSQGQGVSNEQFF.